The present entry profiles one TCR beta chain with its context. This sample is drawn from a study of blood T cell repertoires in COVID-19. As for the study in general: PBMCs, B-cell-depleted T cells, or T cells were the source of the cDNA or gDNA that made up the material.

Germline CDR1 MGHRA, CDR2 YSYEKL. The CDR3 totals 15 residues. The germline V and J ends were trimmed by 2 bases and 7 bases, with 17 bases remaining between them. Assignment of participants to cohorts was predicated upon participant-reported clinical history. Authors' data handling: Reference gene primer amplification yielded estimated nucleated cell counts. Libraries were prepared by immunoSEQ multiplex PCR; TCRdb keeps only in-frame clonotypes and omits some of them. V and J calls and clone size are copied from that table; D and trimming were computed from the DNA. This table holds around 160,000 clones, around 79% found once.

Sequenced: PBMCs or T cells enriched from blood (not recorded which). The origin of this receptor is a man aged 50 to 60 who had recovered from COVID-19. The chain couples TRBV4-1 to TRBJ1-2; D call uncertain. The CDR3 reads CASSQTWAPTGGYTF. The CDR3 DNA follows: TGCGCCAGCAGCCAAACTTGGGCACCTACCGGTGGCTACACCTTC.